These 11 T cell receptor beta chains share one sample of origin, sequenced in a study of blood T cell repertoires in COVID-19. The table came from immunoSEQ multiplex PCR; TCRdb's copy has only in-frame clones and leaves some out. The table shows fewer than 300,000 clones, with 80% to 85% occurring only once. Material: peripheral blood. The receptors were gathered from a person in their 70s with COVID-19, enrolled during active disease.

This clone came up a few times. The chain uses TRBV5-1 and TRBJ1-4; 7 bases align to TRBD1. Germline trimming cut 1 base from V and 3 bases from J; bases unmatched to any gene: 6. CDR1 and CDR2 from the germline V gene are SGHRS and YFSETQ. There are 16 residues in the CDR3. CDR3 in amino acids: CASSLTTGVSNEKLFF. Here the CDR3 DNA reads TGCGCCAGCAGCTTGACCACAGGGGTGTCTAATGAAAAACTGTTTTTT. The full variable domain, its missing parts supplied by reference TRBV5-1 and TRBJ1-4, is KAGVTQTPRYLIKTRGQQVTLSCSPISGHRSVSWYQQTPGQGLQFLFEYFSETQRNKGNFPGRFSGRQFSNSRSEMNVSTLELGDSALYLCASSLTTGVSNEKLFFGSGTQLSVL.

The J gene is TRBJ1-3, the V gene TRBV19; tentative D call: TRBD1 (6 bases). The ends were cut back, 5 bases at V and 4 bases at J, with 12 bases in the middle. Germline loops: CDR1 LNHDA, CDR2 SQIVND (reference sequence). The CDR3 loop spans 14 amino acids. CDR3 residues: CASSPTQGGNTIYF. In DNA, the CDR3 is TGTGCCAGTAGTCCCACCCAGGGGGGAAACACCATATATTTT.

The chain combines TRBV5-6 with TRBJ2-1; TRBD2 matches at 12 bases. CDR1 is SGHDT, CDR2 YYEEEE, per germline. Trimming at V came to 4 bases and at J to 9 bases, leaving 11 bases not matched to a gene. CDR3 length: 16 amino acids. DNA for the CDR3: TGTGCCAGCAGCATCCTAGCGGGAGGGCCGGGAAGTGAGCAGTTCTTC. Translating gives CASSILAGGPGSEQFF.

J is TRBJ2-7 and V is TRBV28, with 9 bases fitting TRBD1. Germline loops: CDR1 MDHEN, CDR2 SYDVKM. The length of the CDR3 is 12 residues. With 10 bases clipped from V and 5 bases from J, the junction kept 6 bases outside the gene matches. CDR3 loop: CAIGTGLNEQYF. The DNA of the CDR3 is TGTGCCATCGGGACAGGGCTAAACGAGCAGTACTTC. Based on the CDR3 plus reference TRBV28 and TRBJ2-7, the full variable domain is DVKVTQSSRYLVKRTGEKVFLECVQDMDHENMFWYRQDPGLGLRLIYFSYDVKMKEKGDIPEGYSVSREKKERFSLILESASTNQTSMYLCAIGTGLNEQYFGPGTRLTVT.

The chain has TRBV7-2 and TRBJ2-5, with 7 bases identical to TRBD1. V shed 5 bases and J 4 bases; nucleotides not matched to a gene: 13. CDR1 and CDR2 from the germline V gene are SGHTA and FQGNSA. The CDR3 runs to 16 residues. The CDR3: CASSQVPEGGIETQYF. For the CDR3, the DNA is TGTGCCAGCAGCCAGGTCCCAGAAGGGGGCATAGAGACCCAGTACTTC.

This chain joins TRBV2 and TRBJ1-1; 7 nucleotides agree with TRBD1. Germline V lookup: CDR1 SNHLY, CDR2 FYNNEI. V lost 10 bases and J lost 1; bases outside the gene matches: 6. CDR3 length: 13 residues. CDR3 bases: TGTGCCACCTCGGACAGGCCGAACACTGAAGCTTTCTTT. This sequence encodes CATSDRPNTEAFF.

Comment on this clone: One junction end does not reproduce the germline sequence, and a read error may be involved. The chain recombines TRBV7-9 with TRBJ2-5; 7 bases agree with TRBD2. Germline V lookup: CDR1 SEHNR, CDR2 FQNEAQ (reference sequence). The CDR3 is 18 residues long. CDR3 residues: CAGSLGERPGGYQETQYF. CDR3 nucleotides: TGTGCCGGCAGCTTAGGAGAGCGTCCCGGGGGGTACCAAGAGACCCAGTACTTC.

The chain employs TRBV7-8 and TRBJ1-3, with D unresolved. With 2 bases removed from V and 0 bases from J, the gap between germline ends came to 11 bases. Germline CDR1 reads SGHVS; CDR2 reads FQNEAQ. The length of the CDR3 is 16 residues. In DNA form, the CDR3 reads TGTGCCAGCAGCTTATTTGGGGAGGGCTCTGGAAACACCATATATTTT. Translated, it gives CASSLFGEGSGNTIYF.

The chain joins TRBV15 to TRBJ2-1; 10 bases match TRBD2. The CDR3 is made up of 16 amino acids. The ends lost 3 bases at V and 1 base at J; junction bases unmatched: 3. The germline V gene has CDR1 LNHNV and CDR2 YYDKDF (reference sequence). Written as DNA, the CDR3 is TGTGCCACCAGCAGTATTAGCGGGGGGTCCTACAATGAGCAGTTCTTC. This codes for CATSSISGGSYNEQFF.

The rearrangement uses TRBV2 and TRBJ1-5; 11 nucleotides match TRBD1. Germline V CDR1 and CDR2: SNHLY, FYNNEI. V lost 5 bases, J lost 9 bases, and 6 bases stayed unmatched. The CDR3 length is 14 residues. This CDR3 is CASSWGQGGGPQHF. DNA of the CDR3: TGTGCCAGCAGTTGGGGACAGGGGGGTGGGCCCCAGCATTTT. Supplemented by reference TRBV2 and TRBJ1-5, the full variable domain reads EPEVTQTPSHQVTQMGQEVILRCVPISNHLYFYWYRQILGQKVEFLVSFYNNEISEKSEIFDDQFSVERPDGSNFTLKIRSTKLEDSAMYFCASSWGQGGGPQHFGDGTRLSIL.

V usage is TRBV2 and J usage is TRBJ2-7; TRBD2 matches at 13 bases. In germline, CDR1 is SNHLY, CDR2 FYNNEI. This CDR3 region has 15 residues. V lost 4 bases to trimming and J lost 6 bases; unmatched junction nucleotides: 6. The CDR3 coding sequence is TGTGCCAGCAGTGGTACTAGCGGGGGGGCCGCCGAGCAGTACTTC. Its translation is CASSGTSGGAAEQYF.